These T cell receptor beta chains were read from a single sample in a study of blood T cell repertoires in COVID-19. Data came from immunoSEQ multiplex PCR; TCRdb stores just in-frame clones and leaves some out. The sample includes roughly 43,000 clones, 89% of them seen just once. The sample consisted of peripheral blood. These receptors all come from a man between 65 and 85 years old with active COVID-19. The CDR3 runs from the conserved cysteine through the conserved F or W. Expanded clones get a size class; other rows say once, few or many, or leave the size out.

clone_size v_call cdr3_aa
- TRBV29-1 CSVVRQVNTDTQYF
once TRBV20-1 CSACERPGLAKNIQYF
- TRBV28 CASSSPLAGGRREQFF
once TRBV19 CASSIVGQSSDTQYF
- TRBV6-2/TRBV6-3 CASSSLPSGGARETQYF
- TRBV21-1 CASSSPTGGDPIKETQYF
- TRBV5-6 CASSLRVPNEKLFF
- TRBV19 CASSTPGRDSYSNQPQHF
- TRBV4-2 CASSQASSTNYEQYF
- TRBV5-1 CASSLGGDTQYF
- TRBV29-1 CSVEDLAYGYTF
- TRBV5-1 CASSRRTGNQETQYF
- TRBV20-1 CSASGQGVQPQHF
- TRBV19 CASSITGRVLEKLFF
- TRBV19 CASSISAGLNTEAFF
- TRBV19 CASSIRNREELFF
- TRBV6-6 CASSYSSPGNEAFF
- TRBV18 CASSQPGQGRINEQFF
- TRBV7-2 CASTKTGSYEQYF
- TRBV27 CASGGTEETQYF
- TRBV5-4 CASRPEFGANVLTF
- TRBV7-2 CASSLSLAGNTGELFF
once TRBV6-5 CASRDQDGSSYEQYF
- TRBV29-1 CSVDPSGGNTGELFF
- TRBV24-1 CATGGGGTDTQYF
few TRBV5-1 CASSLAEVYGYTF